The subject of this entry is one T cell receptor beta chain. Authors' analysis steps: Nucleated cell counts were estimated from reference gene primer amplification. The repertoire was sequenced with immunoSEQ multiplex PCR; TCRdb's copy has only in-frame clones and lacks some. That table is the source of V, J and clone size, and D and trimming were worked out from the DNA. The repertoire consists of about 250,000 clones, with about 80% occurring once and the leading ten covering about 9.6%. The data are from a study of blood T cell repertoires in COVID-19. Study at large: Samples representing acute and convalescent COVID-19 were sourced from the United States, Italy and Spain. Sample material is recorded as cDNA or gDNA derived from T cells, B-cell-depleted T cells, or PBMCs.

The source of this sequence is a man aged 80 or over with acute or convalescent COVID-19. Sequencing was performed on peripheral blood.

This chain's CDR3 is CASSLALTPPKNIQYF. The DNA for the CDR3 is TGCGCCAGCAGCTTGGCCCTGACACCACCCAAAAACATTCAGTACTTC. The chain combines TRBV5-1 with TRBJ2-4; D is unresolved. The CDR3 has 16 residues. V lost 0 bases, J lost 2 bases, and 12 bases lay in between. Germline CDR1 reads SGHRS; CDR2 reads YFSETQ.